A single TCR beta chain is shown here with its context. This sample stems from a study of control samples from healthy donors and cancer patients. The CDR3 is made up of 12 amino acids. Germline values: CDR1 SNHLY, CDR2 FYNNEI. V shed 6 bases and J shed 7 bases, with 9 bases lying between them. Assay used: immunoSEQ multiplex PCR; TCRdb lists only in-frame clones, some missing. The sample consists of over 100,000 clones, 92% of them appearing once. The chain is built from TRBV2 and TRBJ1-4; unclear D gene. The receptor comes from a woman aged 50 to 65 in good health. The sequencing sample was made of blood. The CDR3 DNA follows: TGTGCCAGCAGGTTTGATGGTGAAAAACTGTTTTTT. This gives the protein CASRFDGEKLFF.